The clone carrying this T cell receptor (beta chain) was seen only once. Its matching antigen is unknown. CDR3 length equals 16 residues. V shed 2 bases, J shed 0 bases, and the junction held 8 bases outside the gene matches. Germline CDR1 SGHRS, CDR2 YFSETQ. This record belongs to a study of cytomegalovirus exposure and HLA in healthy donors. Whole-study findings and limits: More clonal expansion characterized HLA-associated TCR beta chains than equally common others in a later analysis. Overall, approximately 150 TCR beta chains were annotated as cytomegalovirus-associated. Later findings reportedly placed an Asian-associated ancestry cluster below the approximately 650-donor mean for N-insertions.

Vbeta (60) and Jbeta (13) primers were used in the PCR. Data came from immunoSEQ multiplex PCR; TCRdb stores just in-frame clones and leaves some out. The profile shows about 190,000 clones, more than 80% of them singletons. The TCR sequence derives from a woman aged 50 to 65 in good health and CMV-seropositive. Specimen: PBMCs. The chain uses TRBV5-1 and TRBJ2-7, with 7 bases matching TRBD2. DNA for the CDR3: TGCGCCAGCAGCTTTCTGGGGACTACAAGCTCCTACGAGCAGTACTTC. Encoded protein: CASSFLGTTSSYEQYF.